Shown below are 30 T cell receptor beta chains from a single sample sequenced in a study of blood T cells in healthy people across ages. Primers used in a second PCR of about 6 to 11 cycles were a sample-barcoded 5' primer and a J-beta primer mix. Using its own MiXCR run on the 5' RACE reads, TCRdb lists one record per CDR3 protein. The table shows 750,000 to 950,000 distinct CDR3 sequences, with about 55% occurring only once. Material: blood. Source of these receptors: a man of 80 years or more in good health.

This chain connects TRBV3-1 to TRBJ2-1, with 11 nucleotides matching TRBD1. Per the germline V gene, CDR1 is LGHDT and CDR2 is YNNKEL (reference sequence). J lost 9 bases, V lost 4 bases, and 11 bases had no gene match. This CDR3 spans 16 amino acids. The CDR3 DNA is TGTGCCAGCAGCCTATCCCGGGGGACAGGGGGGAGTGAGCAGTTCTTC. Translating gives CASSLSRGTGGSEQFF.

V gene TRBV3-1 combines with J gene TRBJ2-7, with 9 nucleotides matching TRBD2. Germline values: CDR1 LGHDT, CDR2 YNNKEL (reference sequence). V lost 2 bases, J lost 4 bases, and 6 bases stayed unmatched. CDR3 size: 15 residues. The CDR3 region has the DNA TGTGCCAGCAGCCAAAGCGGGAGGAGACCTTACGAGCAGTACTTC. Translating it yields CASSQSGRRPYEQYF.

V is TRBV20-1 and J is TRBJ2-2; no reliable D call. Germline values: CDR1 DFQATT, CDR2 SNEGSKA (reference sequence). The length of the CDR3 is 14 residues. V was trimmed by 6 bases and J by 0 bases, leaving 11 bases between them. The CDR3 DNA is TGCAGTGCCCTCCCGGAATCGAACACCGGGGAGCTGTTTTTT. Translated, it gives CSALPESNTGELFF.

The CDR3 loop is CASSSSVERGNQPQHF. The CDR3 coding sequence is TGTGCCAGCTCATCCTCTGTCGAGAGGGGAAATCAGCCCCAGCATTTT. The V and J genes are TRBV18 and TRBJ1-5; tentative D call: TRBD1 (5 bases). Germline V gene lookup returns CDR1 KGHSH and CDR2 LQKENI. The ends were cut back, 5 bases at V and 4 bases at J, with 18 bases in the middle. The CDR3 extends over 16 amino acids. The full variable domain, rest sourced from reference TRBV18 and TRBJ1-5, is NAGVMQNPRHLVRRRGQEARLRCSPMKGHSHVYWYRQLPEEGLKFMVYLQKENIIDESGMPKERFSAEFPKEGPSILRIQQVVRGDSAAYFCASSSSVERGNQPQHFGDGTRLSIL.

The V gene is TRBV7-2, the J gene TRBJ2-5, with D hard to call. With the DNA end fitting TRBJ2-7 better, the J assignment may be wrong. This CDR3 is 14 amino acids long. CDR1 is SGHTA and CDR2 is FQGNSA in the germline V gene. This CDR3 is CASSLQFSLYEQYF. In nucleotides, the CDR3 is TGTGCCAGCAGTTTGCAATTCTCCCTCTACGAGCAGTACTTC.

This chain connects TRBV6-1 to TRBJ2-1, with 10 bases fitting TRBD1. Germline V gene lookup returns CDR1 MNHNS and CDR2 SASEGT. This CDR3 has 15 amino acids. Trimming took 4 bases from V and 6 from J; bases not matched to a gene: 6. CDR3 in amino acids: CASSATGGVLNEQFF. The CDR3 DNA reads TGTGCCAGCAGTGCGACAGGGGGCGTCCTCAATGAGCAGTTCTTC.

The gene calls are TRBV29-1 and TRBJ1-4; TRBD1 might be the D (5 bases). This CDR3 has 14 residues. Deletions cut 6 bases from V and 3 bases from J, with 14 bases between. Germline V gene lookup returns CDR1 SQVTM and CDR2 ANQGSEA. CDR3 sequence (DNA): TGCAGCGTAAAAGCAGGGTTCGCTAATGAAAAACTGTTTTTT. Encoded protein: CSVKAGFANEKLFF.

The chain carries TRBV5-1 and TRBJ2-3; weak D call: TRBD2 (5 bases). Trimming removed 4 bases at V and 0 bases at J, with 15 bases between. The germline V gene has CDR1 SGHRS and CDR2 YFSETQ. The CDR3 extends over 16 amino acids. As DNA, the CDR3 is TGCGCCAGCAGCCCGACGGGATTTACTAGCACAGATACGCAGTATTTT. Translated: CASSPTGFTSTDTQYF.

CDR3 protein: CASSQLSGANVLTF. CDR3 sequence (DNA): TGTGCCAGCTCACAGCTCTCTGGGGCCAACGTCCTGACTTTC. The chain couples TRBV18 to TRBJ2-6; D gene uncertain. This CDR3 spans 14 amino acids. Looked up from germline, CDR1 is KGHSH and CDR2 is LQKENI. Between the trimmed V and J ends, which lost 4 bases and 0 bases, there was a span of 4 bases.

This clonotype was seen only a few times. The chain combines TRBV12-3 or TRBV12-4 with TRBJ2-3, with TRBD1 identical over 8 bases. The length of the CDR3 is 14 residues. V trimming: 5 bases; J trimming: 2 bases; junction bases outside the gene matches: 3. CDR3: CASSRTGLTDTQYF. The CDR3 bases are TGTGCCAGCAGTCGGACAGGGCTCACAGATACGCAGTATTTT.

This chain links TRBV27 with TRBJ2-4, with no clear D. Germline loops: CDR1 MNHEY, CDR2 SMNVEV (reference sequence). The ends were cut back, 3 bases at V and 13 bases at J, with 16 bases in the middle. The CDR3 is 13 amino acids. The CDR3 DNA sequence: TGTGCCAGCAGTTTCCCTTCTCGTTCGGAGCAGTACTTC. Translated: CASSFPSRSEQYF.

The V and J genes are TRBV6-5 and TRBJ2-5; TRBD2 agrees at 8 bases. Germline CDR1 reads MNHEY; CDR2 reads SVGAGI. The CDR3 is made up of 13 amino acids. The trim removed 8 bases at V and 1 base at J, leaving 3 bases unmatched. Here the CDR3 reads CASGAGVQETQYF. CDR3 nucleotide sequence: TGTGCCAGCGGAGCGGGGGTCCAAGAGACCCAGTACTTC.

The chain joins TRBV9 to TRBJ2-7, with D unresolved. The germline gives CDR1 SGDLS, CDR2 YYNGEE. This CDR3 contains 14 residues. The V and J ends lost 0 bases and 0 bases respectively, with 7 bases between them. Here the CDR3 DNA reads TGTGCCAGCAGCGTAGAGGGCTACTCCTACGAGCAGTACTTC. Translation gives CASSVEGYSYEQYF.

This sequence joins TRBV3-1 and TRBJ2-7, with 13 bases identical to TRBD2. The germline V gene encodes CDR1 LGHDT and CDR2 YNNKEL (reference sequence). V lost 5 bases, J lost 4 bases, and 14 bases stayed unmatched. The CDR3 covers 18 residues. CDR3 in amino acids: CASSTGLAGVSWNYEQYF. The CDR3 DNA reads TGTGCCAGCAGCACCGGACTAGCGGGAGTTTCATGGAATTACGAGCAGTACTTC.

The chain combines TRBV5-1 with TRBJ1-2; 7 nucleotides match TRBD1. The V segment lost 0 bases and the J segment 3 bases; nucleotides outside the gene matches: 5. Germline V gene sequence: CDR1 SGHRS, CDR2 YFSETQ. The CDR3 consists of 15 residues. The CDR3 protein is CASSLGQGVDYGYTF. CDR3 sequence (DNA): TGCGCCAGCAGCTTGGGACAGGGTGTGGACTATGGCTACACCTTC.

This chain joins TRBV28 and TRBJ2-7; TRBD2 aligns across 8 bases. Germline V gene lookup returns CDR1 MDHEN and CDR2 SYDVKM. The CDR3 is made up of 11 amino acids. The CDR3 bases are TGTGCAGCGGGAGTCCCCTACGAGCAGTACTTC. Its protein is CAAGVPYEQYF.

In nucleotides, the CDR3 is TGTGCCAGCAGTTTAGCGGGTCGTTCCTACAATGAGCAGTTCTTC. Protein: CASSLAGRSYNEQFF. This rearrangement joins TRBV12-3 or TRBV12-4 to TRBJ2-1; D remains ambiguous. CDR3 length: 15 residues. Between the trimmed V and J ends, which lost 0 bases and 1 base, there was a span of 7 bases.

This sequence joins TRBV25-1 and TRBJ1-4; the D gene is possibly TRBD1 (6 bases). Germline CDR1 reads MGHDK; CDR2 reads SYGVNS. Trimming stripped 8 bases from V and 4 bases from J, with 17 bases between. The CDR3 is made up of 15 amino acids. The CDR3 region is CASSMGGANNEKLFF. In DNA form, the CDR3 reads TGTGCCAGCTCTATGGGGGGGGCTAATAATGAAAAACTGTTTTTT.

This chain connects TRBV5-1 to TRBJ2-1, with TRBD2 matching over 8 bases. The CDR3 is 15 amino acids. V shed 6 bases, J shed 0 bases, and the junction held 5 bases outside the gene matches. Germline CDR1 and CDR2: SGHRS and YFSETQ. This chain's CDR3 is CASTSSGSSYNEQFF. The CDR3 DNA reads TGCGCCAGCACCTCCAGCGGGAGCTCCTACAATGAGCAGTTCTTC.

The chain has TRBV20-1 and TRBJ1-5, with 7 bases aligning to TRBD1. The CDR3 runs 13 residues. From germline, CDR1 is DFQATT and CDR2 SNEGSKA (reference sequence). Germline trimming cut 7 bases from V and 7 bases from J; bases unmatched to any gene: 10. CDR3 loop: CSGTTGPSQPQHF. The CDR3, as DNA: TGCAGTGGTACGACAGGGCCGAGCCAGCCCCAGCATTTT.

In DNA, the CDR3 is TGTGCCACCGCCGCAGGGACTATTTACAATGAGCAGTTCTTC. Residues: CATAAGTIYNEQFF. V gene TRBV24-1 combines with J gene TRBJ2-1; 7 bases line up with TRBD2. Germline V gene data show CDR1 as KGHDR and CDR2 as SFDVKD. V lost 9 bases to trimming and J lost 4 bases; unmatched junction nucleotides: 8. The CDR3 covers 14 residues.

V is TRBV6-6 and J is TRBJ2-7; 7 bases agree with TRBD2. CDR3 length: 16 residues. After removal of 10 bases from V and 4 bases from J, the junction contained 19 bases not matched to a gene. Looked up from germline, CDR1 is MNHNY and CDR2 is SVGAGI (reference sequence). The DNA of the CDR3 is TGTGCCACCTACCCTTCCTCGGTAGCGGGTGTATACGAGCAGTACTTC. Encoded protein: CATYPSSVAGVYEQYF.

In its sample, this clonotype was seen a few times. The chain employs TRBV6-6 and TRBJ2-7, with TRBD2 as a possible D gene (5 bases). The germline CDR1 and CDR2 sequences are MNHNY and SVGAGI (reference sequence). Deletions cut 2 bases from V and 0 bases from J, with 11 bases between. The CDR3 is made up of 15 amino acids. CDR3 DNA sequence: TGTGCCAGCAGTTACACGAAGGACTTCTCCTACGAGCAGTACTTC. Its translation is CASSYTKDFSYEQYF.

V is TRBV12-3 or TRBV12-4 and J is TRBJ2-7; D perhaps matches TRBD1 (6 bases). The CDR3 totals 11 residues. Trimming pared 10 bases from V and 7 bases from J, leaving 14 bases between. CDR3 sequence reads: CATTGYNEQYF. The CDR3 DNA sequence: TGTGCCACAACAGGGTACAATGAGCAGTACTTC.

The sample holds a few counts of this clonotype. The rearrangement uses TRBV12-3 or TRBV12-4 and TRBJ1-3; D not certain. V lost 3 bases and J 4 bases, leaving 1 base between the germline ends. The length of the CDR3 is 11 residues. CDR3 nucleotides: TGTGCCAGCAGTTTGGGAAACACCATATATTTT. It codes for CASSLGNTIYF.

This clonotype appeared a few times. This rearrangement joins TRBV5-6 to TRBJ1-6, with unresolved D. Trimming removed 0 bases at V and 12 bases at J, with 13 bases between. There are 14 residues in the CDR3. Germline CDR1 reads SGHDT; CDR2 reads YYEEEE. CDR3 sequence reads: CASSLGPLGGPLHF. CDR3 coding DNA: TGTGCCAGCAGCTTGGGGCCCCTCGGTGGACCCCTCCACTTT.

This clonotype occurred a few times. The chain links TRBV3-1 to TRBJ1-2, with D possibly being TRBD1 (6 bases). CDR3 length: 16 residues. V was clipped by 0 bases and J by 0 bases, with 11 bases between them. Germline CDR1 reads LGHDT; CDR2 reads YNNKEL (reference sequence). For the CDR3, the DNA is TGTGCCAGCAGCCAAGATTATAAGGGGGCTAACTATGGCTACACCTTC. Amino acids: CASSQDYKGANYGYTF.

The V gene is TRBV7-2, the J gene TRBJ2-3; 9 nucleotides line up with TRBD2. This CDR3 has 16 residues. Trimming removed 1 base from V and 4 bases from J; junction bases left unmatched: 6. Germline lookup yields CDR1 SGHTA and CDR2 FQGNSA. CDR3 sequence (DNA): TGTGCCAGCAGCTTAGTTGGCGGGAGGGGCGCAGATACGCAGTATTTT. Translating it yields CASSLVGGRGADTQYF.

This chain links TRBV27 with TRBJ2-5; D is unresolved. The ends were cut back, 7 bases at V and 6 bases at J, with 12 bases in the middle. The germline CDR1 and CDR2 sequences are MNHEY and SMNVEV (reference sequence). The CDR3 spans 12 residues. CDR3 in amino acids: CASIDELQTQYF. In nucleotides, the CDR3 is TGTGCCAGCATCGACGAGCTGCAGACCCAGTACTTC.

This chain uses TRBV10-3 with TRBJ2-3; perhaps D is TRBD1 or TRBD2 (5 bases each). There are 15 residues in the CDR3. Trimming took off 3 bases at V and 1 base at J, with 11 bases between the two ends. Germline CDR1 ENHRY, CDR2 SYGVKD. CDR3 nucleotide sequence: TGTGCCATCAGTGATCGGGGCAGTGGCACAGATACGCAGTATTTT. It translates to CAISDRGSGTDTQYF.